This T cell receptor beta chain was identified in a study of T cells after yellow fever vaccination. V shed 2 bases and J shed 1 base, with 8 bases lying between them. This CDR3 has 14 residues. Germline V gives CDR1 SGHRS, CDR2 YFSETQ. Template switching by 5'RACE produced TCR cDNA, adding a universal primer site and UMIs. From the 5' RACE reads, TCRdb called clonotypes with MiXCR, one entry per CDR3 protein. The sample has around 610,000 distinct CDR3 sequences; around an eighth are singletons. V is TRBV5-1 and J is TRBJ2-3, with D unresolved. The sequence derives from a man aged 30 to 39 who received the YFV17D yellow fever vaccine. Sequences were derived from PBMCs, sampled on the day of the yellow fever booster vaccination. CDR3 coding DNA: TGCGCCAGCAGCTTAAGCCACCGCACAGATACGCAGTATTTT. It codes for CASSLSHRTDTQYF.